The rows below give T cell receptor beta chains drawn from one sample of a study of shared clonotypes between healthy human individuals. TCRdb's table, derived via immunoSEQ multiplex PCR, lists solely in-frame clones and lacks some. This sample has under 550,000 clones; 96% occur once, and the top ten carry approximately 0.06%. Sequenced material: naive CD4+ T cells sorted from blood. These receptors were obtained from a woman aged 25-40 years in good health. Each CDR3 is given with its conserved first and last residue. A D gene is named only where the DNA matches it firmly. Part of the rows lack a size; the others show once, few, many or a class for expanded clones.

>TRBJ2-7|TRBD2|TRBV30|-|15
CAWREKLAGPYEQYF
TGTGCCTGGAGGGAGAAACTAGCGGGGCCCTACGAGCAGTACTTC
>TRBJ2-5|-|TRBV6-1|-|13
CASRKGQQETQYF
TGTGCCAGCAGAAAAGGGCAGCAAGAGACCCAGTACTTC
>TRBJ1-4|-|TRBV6-6|-|15
CASSPPGLANEKLFF
TGTGCCAGCAGTCCTCCTGGGCTCGCTAATGAAAAACTGTTTTTT
>TRBJ2-1|-|TRBV5-4|once|15
CASSLERANYNEQFF
TGTGCCAGCAGCTTGGAACGGGCCAACTACAATGAGCAGTTCTTC
>TRBJ1-1|-|TRBV5-6|-|13
CASSWAGDTEAFF
TGTGCCAGCAGCTGGGCGGGGGACACTGAAGCTTTCTTT
>TRBJ2-7|-|TRBV11-2|-|14
CASRSRLSSYEQYF
TGTGCCAGCAGATCCCGTCTGAGCTCCTACGAGCAGTACTTC
>TRBJ1-3|-|TRBV30|-|13
CAWARGGGNTIYF
TGTGCCTGGGCACGTGGGGGCGGAAACACCATATATTTT
>TRBJ2-7|TRBD2|TRBV6-1|-|15
CASSDGLAGRGEQYF
TGTGCCAGCAGTGATGGCCTAGCGGGTCGGGGCGAGCAGTACTTC
>TRBJ2-1|TRBD1|TRBV29-1|-|15
CSGRQGGTSYNEQFF
TGCAGCGGTAGACAGGGGGGAACCTCCTACAATGAGCAGTTCTTC
>TRBJ2-3|TRBD2|TRBV28|once|18
CASSPGTSGRLGTDTQYF
TGTGCCAGCAGTCCCGGGACTAGCGGGAGGTTGGGCACAGATACGCAGTATTTT
>TRBJ2-1|-|TRBV6-1|-|12
CASTRRLNEQFF
TGTGCCAGCACCAGGCGTCTCAATGAGCAGTTCTTC
>TRBJ2-1|-|TRBV4-2|-|17
CASSQVVKADRNNEQFF
TGTGCCAGCAGCCAAGTTGTTAAAGCGGATAGAAACAATGAGCAGTTCTTC
>TRBJ1-1|-|TRBV6-6|-|13
CASSYSGGREAFF
TGTGCCAGCAGTTACTCAGGGGGGAGGGAAGCTTTCTTT
>TRBJ2-7|TRBD2|TRBV9|-|14
CASSGLAFSYEQYF
TGTGCCAGCAGCGGACTAGCGTTCTCCTACGAGCAGTACTTC
>TRBJ2-7|TRBD1|TRBV5-1|-|15
CASSWETGGRYEQYF
TGCGCCAGCAGCTGGGAGACAGGGGGCCGGTACGAGCAGTACTTC
>TRBJ2-3|-|TRBV29-1|-|12
CSGTPNTDTQYF
TGCAGCGGGACACCTAACACAGATACGCAGTATTTT
>TRBJ2-3|TRBD1|TRBV18|-|13
CASSRTGVDTQYF
TGTGCCAGCTCCCGGACAGGGGTAGATACGCAGTATTTT
>TRBJ1-2|-|TRBV7-9|-|11
CASSSRDGYTF
TGTGCCAGCAGCTCCAGAGACGGCTACACCTTC
>TRBJ1-4|TRBD1|TRBV4-1|few|15
CASSQVGTVGEKLFF
TGCGCCAGCAGCCAAGTAGGGACAGTCGGTGAAAAACTGTTTTTT
>TRBJ1-4|-|TRBV19|few|15
CASSPAGRLAEKLFF
TGTGCCAGTAGCCCCGCCGGACGGCTCGCGGAAAAACTGTTTTTT
>TRBJ2-2|-|TRBV28|-|16
CASSLHEQGLGGELFF
TGTGCCAGCAGCTTACACGAACAGGGTCTGGGCGGGGAGCTGTTTTTT
>TRBJ2-7|-|TRBV7-6|-|13
CASSGSFSYEQYF
TGTGCCAGCAGCGGAAGTTTCTCCTACGAGCAGTACTTC
>TRBJ2-7|-|TRBV28|-|14
CASKIGIRYYEQYF
TGTGCCAGCAAGATAGGCATTCGTTACTACGAGCAGTACTTC